The clone carrying this T cell receptor (beta chain) was seen a few times. This entry is derived from a study of early T cells in non-severe SARS-CoV-2 infection. Trimming cost V 0 bases and J 5 bases, with 14 bases left between them. The V gene's germline CDR1 is DFQATT and CDR2 SNEGSKA (reference sequence). The CDR3 sequence is 15 residues long. Each single cDNA molecule received a unique molecular identifier. TCRdb processed the 5' RACE reads anew with MiXCR; each CDR3 protein has one entry. The table records approximately 65,000 distinct CDR3 sequences, 9% to 15% of them present only once. V gene TRBV20-1 combines with J gene TRBJ1-5; D is uncertain. The TCR sequence derives from an adult who was a healthcare worker with PCR-confirmed SARS-CoV-2 infection or an uninfected control (not recorded which). Source material: whole blood. For the CDR3, the DNA is TGCAGTGCTAGAGATTTGCGGGAACGATATCAGCCCCAGCATTTT. This encodes CSARDLRERYQPQHF.